This entry is about one T cell receptor beta chain. The data stem from a study of CDR3 diversity in severe acne. Germline V gene data show CDR1 as DFQATT and CDR2 as SNEGSKA (reference sequence). This CDR3 has 15 residues. J was trimmed by 6 bases and V by 3 bases; bases with no gene match: 7. TCRdb re-called the PCR reads with MiXCR, one entry per CDR3 protein. The table includes tens of thousands of distinct CDR3 sequences, under 60% detected once. The clonotype originates from a male donor in good health, without acne. V and J are TRBV20-1 and TRBJ2-2; 10 bases line up with TRBD2. Input material: blood. CDR3 sequence: CSASHSGRAAGELFF. The CDR3 region has the DNA TGCAGTGCTAGTCACAGCGGGAGGGCGGCCGGGGAGCTGTTTTTT.